The clone carrying this TCR delta chain was picked up a small number of times. Its antigen is not identified. Alphabeta T cells were depleted, then CD3+ Vdelta1+ Vdelta2- thymocytes were FACS-sorted. Vdelta1+ thymocyte sorts reached between roughly 96% and 99.6% purity. Extracted RNA was reverse transcribed into cDNA. Pooled V-gene forward primers with one constant-region reverse primer generated the CDR3 amplicons by multiplex PCR. TCRdb reanalysed the multiplex PCR reads via CATT. The profile shows around 60,000 delta-chain clones, around 15% of them singletons. The data derive from a study of Vδ1+ human thymocytes. Findings and limits, study-wide: Highly polyclonal TRG and TRD repertoires with Gaussian CDR3 length distributions appeared in thymus. Thymic delta-chain repertoires held roughly 19% Vdelta2 sequences and few Vdelta3, despite high sort purity. Donors shared many TRG clonotypes but few TRD clonotypes.

The CDR3 runs 24 residues. Losses at the gene ends were 0 bases for V and 0 bases for J; bases not matched to a gene: 27. The germline V gene encodes CDR1 TSWWSYY and CDR2 QGS. Input material: Vdelta1+ gamma-delta thymocytes from the thymus. Subset reported: FACS-sorted CD3+ TCRalphabeta- TCRVdelta1+ TCRVdelta2- thymocytes. The chain employs TRDV1 and TRDJ1, with 8 bases matching TRDD3. The sequence was collected from a girl under three years old who had congenital heart surgery. The CDR3 is CALGELLGGETYWGRNSYTDKLIF. The CDR3 DNA reads as TGTGCTCTTGGGGAACTCCTTGGGGGGGAGACGTACTGGGGGCGAAACTCGTACACCGATAAACTCATCTTT.